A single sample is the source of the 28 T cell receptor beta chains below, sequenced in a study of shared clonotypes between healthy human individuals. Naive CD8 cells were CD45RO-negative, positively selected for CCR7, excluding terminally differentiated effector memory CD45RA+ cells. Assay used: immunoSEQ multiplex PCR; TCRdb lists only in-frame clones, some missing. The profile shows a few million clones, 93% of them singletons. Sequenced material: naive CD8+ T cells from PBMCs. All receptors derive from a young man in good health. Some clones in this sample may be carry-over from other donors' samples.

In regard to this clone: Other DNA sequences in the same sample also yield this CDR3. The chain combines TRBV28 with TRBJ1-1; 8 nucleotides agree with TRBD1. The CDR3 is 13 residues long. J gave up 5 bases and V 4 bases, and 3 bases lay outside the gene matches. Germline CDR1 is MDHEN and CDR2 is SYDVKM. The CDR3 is CASSYRGGTEAFF. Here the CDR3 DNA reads TGTGCCAGCAGTTACAGGGGGGGTACTGAAGCTTTCTTT.

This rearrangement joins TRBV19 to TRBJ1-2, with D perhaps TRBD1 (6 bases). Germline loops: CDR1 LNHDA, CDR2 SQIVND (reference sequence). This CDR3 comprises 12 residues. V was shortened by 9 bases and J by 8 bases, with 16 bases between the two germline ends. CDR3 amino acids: CASRGAGIGYTF. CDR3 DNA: TGTGCCAGCAGGGGTGCAGGGATCGGCTACACCTTC.

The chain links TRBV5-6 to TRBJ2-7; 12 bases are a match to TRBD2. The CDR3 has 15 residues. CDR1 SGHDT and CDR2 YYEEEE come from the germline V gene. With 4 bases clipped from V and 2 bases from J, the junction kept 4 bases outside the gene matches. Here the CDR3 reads CASSQTSGGPYEQYF. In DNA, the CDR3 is TGTGCCAGCAGCCAGACTAGCGGGGGCCCCTACGAGCAGTACTTC.

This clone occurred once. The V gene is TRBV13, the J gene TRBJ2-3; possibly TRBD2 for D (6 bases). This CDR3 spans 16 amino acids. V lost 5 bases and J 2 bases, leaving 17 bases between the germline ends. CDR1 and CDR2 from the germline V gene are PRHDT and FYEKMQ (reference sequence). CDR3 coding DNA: TGTGCCAGCAGCCCGTGGGCGGGGACGTACACAGATACGCAGTATTTT. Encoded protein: CASSPWAGTYTDTQYF.

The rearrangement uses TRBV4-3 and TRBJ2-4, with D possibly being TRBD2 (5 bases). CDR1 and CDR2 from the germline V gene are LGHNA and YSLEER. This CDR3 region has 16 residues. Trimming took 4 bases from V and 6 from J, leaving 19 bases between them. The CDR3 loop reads CASSPSRREGVNIQYF. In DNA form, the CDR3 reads TGCGCCAGCAGCCCCTCCCGGCGAGAGGGAGTAAACATTCAGTACTTC.

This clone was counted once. This CDR3 reads CASSLTGGAGEQYF. The CDR3 region has the DNA TGTGCCAGCAGCTTAACAGGGGGCGCGGGAGAGCAGTACTTC. The rearrangement uses TRBV7-3 and TRBJ2-7, with D possibly TRBD1 on 7 matching bases. The CDR3 spans 14 residues. The germline V gene encodes CDR1 SGHTA and CDR2 FQGTGA. V lost 0 bases to trimming and J lost 7 bases, with 13 bases between them.

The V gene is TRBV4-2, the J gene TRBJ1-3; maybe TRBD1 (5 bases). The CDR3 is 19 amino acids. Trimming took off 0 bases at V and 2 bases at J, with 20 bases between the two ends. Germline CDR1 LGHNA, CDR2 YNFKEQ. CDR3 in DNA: TGTGCCAGCAGCCAAGATGGATTTTCGTGGGGACCTCCTGGAAACACCATATATTTT. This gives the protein CASSQDGFSWGPPGNTIYF.

CDR3 coding DNA: TGTGCCAGCAGCCCGGACTTTACAGATACGCAGTATTTT. Translation gives CASSPDFTDTQYF. J is TRBJ2-3 and V is TRBV7-3; a weak D match, TRBD2 (5 bases). V lost 5 bases to trimming and J lost 3 bases, with 9 bases between them. Germline assignment: CDR1 SGHTA and CDR2 FQGTGA. The CDR3 has 13 amino acids.

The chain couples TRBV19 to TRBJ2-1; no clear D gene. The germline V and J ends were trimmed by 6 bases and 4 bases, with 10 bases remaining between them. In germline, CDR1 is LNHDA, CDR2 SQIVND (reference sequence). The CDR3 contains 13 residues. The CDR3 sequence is CASSPIEYNEQFF. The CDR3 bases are TGTGCCAGTAGCCCGATCGAATACAATGAGCAGTTCTTC. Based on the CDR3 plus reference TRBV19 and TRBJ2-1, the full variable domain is DGGITQSPKYLFRKEGQNVTLSCEQNLNHDAMYWYRQDPGQGLRLIYYSQIVNDFQKGDIAEGYSVSREKKESFPLTVTSAQKNPTAFYLCASSPIEYNEQFFGPGTRLTVL.

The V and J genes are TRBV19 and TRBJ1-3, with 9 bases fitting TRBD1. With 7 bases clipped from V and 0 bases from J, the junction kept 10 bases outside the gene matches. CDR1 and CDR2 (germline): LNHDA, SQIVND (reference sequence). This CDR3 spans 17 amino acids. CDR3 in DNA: TGTGCCAGTACGGAATGGACAGGGGCCAACTCTGGAAACACCATATATTTT. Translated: CASTEWTGANSGNTIYF.

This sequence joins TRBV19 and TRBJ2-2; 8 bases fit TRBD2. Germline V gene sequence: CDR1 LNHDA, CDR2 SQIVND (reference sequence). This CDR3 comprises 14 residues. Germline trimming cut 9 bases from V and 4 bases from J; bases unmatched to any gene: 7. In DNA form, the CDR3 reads TGTGCCAGCACGGGACTAGGAGGCACCGGGGAGCTGTTTTTT. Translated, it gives CASTGLGGTGELFF.

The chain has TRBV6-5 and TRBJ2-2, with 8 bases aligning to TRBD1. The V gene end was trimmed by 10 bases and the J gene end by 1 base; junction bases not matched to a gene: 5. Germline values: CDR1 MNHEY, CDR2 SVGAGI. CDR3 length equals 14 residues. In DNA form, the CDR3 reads TGTGCCACACCAGACAGGGGGAACACCGGGGAGCTGTTTTTT. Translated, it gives CATPDRGNTGELFF.

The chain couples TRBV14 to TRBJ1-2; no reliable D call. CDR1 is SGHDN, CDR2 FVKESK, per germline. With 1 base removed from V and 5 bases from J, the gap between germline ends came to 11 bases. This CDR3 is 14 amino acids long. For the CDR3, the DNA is TGTGCCAGCAGCCAAGGCCGGGCCTATTATGGCTACACCTTC. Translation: CASSQGRAYYGYTF. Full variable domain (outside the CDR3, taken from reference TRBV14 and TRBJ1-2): EAGVTQFPSHSVIEKGQTVTLRCDPISGHDNLYWYRRVMGKEIKFLLHFVKESKQDESGMPNNRFLAERTGGTYSTLKVQPAELEDSGVYFCASSQGRAYYGYTFGSGTRLTVV.

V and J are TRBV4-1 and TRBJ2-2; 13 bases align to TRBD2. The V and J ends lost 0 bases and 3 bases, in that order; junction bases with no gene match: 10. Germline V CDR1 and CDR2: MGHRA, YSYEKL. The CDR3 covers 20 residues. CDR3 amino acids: CASSQDNPGLAGSDTGELFF. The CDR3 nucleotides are TGCGCCAGCAGCCAAGATAACCCGGGACTAGCGGGATCGGACACCGGGGAGCTGTTTTTT.

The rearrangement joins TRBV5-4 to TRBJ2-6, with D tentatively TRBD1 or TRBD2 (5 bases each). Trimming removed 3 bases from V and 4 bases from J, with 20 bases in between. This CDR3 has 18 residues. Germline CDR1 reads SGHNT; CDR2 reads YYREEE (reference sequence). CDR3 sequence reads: CASSSYGTAVGGANVLTF. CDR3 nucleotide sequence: TGTGCCAGCAGCTCCTACGGGACGGCCGTCGGCGGGGCCAACGTCCTGACTTTC. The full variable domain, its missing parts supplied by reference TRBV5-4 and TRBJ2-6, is ETGVTQSPTHLIKTRGQQVTLRCSSQSGHNTVSWYQQALGQGPQFIFQYYREEENGRGNFPPRFSGLQFPNYSSELNVNALELDDSALYLCASSSYGTAVGGANVLTFGAGSRLTVL.

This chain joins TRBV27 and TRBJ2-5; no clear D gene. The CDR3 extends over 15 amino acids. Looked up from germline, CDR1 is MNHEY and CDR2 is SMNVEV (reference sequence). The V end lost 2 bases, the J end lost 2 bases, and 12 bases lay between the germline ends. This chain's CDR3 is CASSLKVPTQETQYF. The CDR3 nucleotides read TGTGCCAGCAGTTTAAAAGTACCGACTCAAGAGACCCAGTACTTC.

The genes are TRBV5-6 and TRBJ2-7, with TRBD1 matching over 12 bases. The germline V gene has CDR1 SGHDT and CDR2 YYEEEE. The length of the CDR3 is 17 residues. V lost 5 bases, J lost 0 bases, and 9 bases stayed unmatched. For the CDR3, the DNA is TGTGCCAGCAGACCGGGACAGGGGGCCCAAAGCTCCTACGAGCAGTACTTC. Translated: CASRPGQGAQSSYEQYF.

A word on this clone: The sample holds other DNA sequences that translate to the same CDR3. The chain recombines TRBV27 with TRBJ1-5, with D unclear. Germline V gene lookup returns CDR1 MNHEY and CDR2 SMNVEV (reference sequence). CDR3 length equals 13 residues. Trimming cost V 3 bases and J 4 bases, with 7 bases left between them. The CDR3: CASSLDRNQPQHF. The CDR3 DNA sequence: TGTGCCAGCAGTTTGGATAGAAATCAGCCCCAGCATTTT.

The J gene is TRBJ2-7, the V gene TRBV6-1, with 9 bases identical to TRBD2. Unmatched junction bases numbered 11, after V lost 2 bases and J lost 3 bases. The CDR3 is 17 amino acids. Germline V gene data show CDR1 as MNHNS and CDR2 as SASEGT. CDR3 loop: CASSESGLAGVSYEQYF. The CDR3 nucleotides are TGTGCCAGCAGTGAATCGGGGTTAGCGGGAGTCAGCTACGAGCAGTACTTC.

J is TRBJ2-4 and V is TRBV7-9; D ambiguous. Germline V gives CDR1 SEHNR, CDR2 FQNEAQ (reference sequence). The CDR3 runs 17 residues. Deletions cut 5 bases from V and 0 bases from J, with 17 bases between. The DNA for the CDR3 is TGTGCCAGCAGCCCCCCCTGGGGTGGCCCAGCCAAAAACATTCAGTACTTC. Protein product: CASSPPWGGPAKNIQYF.

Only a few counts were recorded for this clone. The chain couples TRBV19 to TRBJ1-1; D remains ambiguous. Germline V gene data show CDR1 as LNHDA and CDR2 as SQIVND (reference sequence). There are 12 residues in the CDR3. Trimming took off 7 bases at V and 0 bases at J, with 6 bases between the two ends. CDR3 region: CASTGMNTEAFF. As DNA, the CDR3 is TGTGCCAGTACAGGCATGAACACTGAAGCTTTCTTT.

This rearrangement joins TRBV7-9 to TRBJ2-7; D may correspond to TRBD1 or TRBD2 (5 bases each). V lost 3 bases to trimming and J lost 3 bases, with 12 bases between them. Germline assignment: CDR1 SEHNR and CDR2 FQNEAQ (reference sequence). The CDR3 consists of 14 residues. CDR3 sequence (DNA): TGTGCCAGCAGCTTTCCGGGACGAGGCTACGAGCAGTACTTC. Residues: CASSFPGRGYEQYF.

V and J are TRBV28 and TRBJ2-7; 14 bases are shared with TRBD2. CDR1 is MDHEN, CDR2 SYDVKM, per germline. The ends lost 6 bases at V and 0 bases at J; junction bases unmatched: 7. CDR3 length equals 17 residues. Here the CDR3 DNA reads TGTGCCAGCAGCCAGGGACTAGCGGGAGCTCACTCCTACGAGCAGTACTTC. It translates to CASSQGLAGAHSYEQYF.

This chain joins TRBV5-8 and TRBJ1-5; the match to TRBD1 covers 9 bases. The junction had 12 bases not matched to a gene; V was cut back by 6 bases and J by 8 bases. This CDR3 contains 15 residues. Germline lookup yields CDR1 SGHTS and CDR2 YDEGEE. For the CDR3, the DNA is TGTGCCAGCACCAACCTAGGGACAGGGAACAAGCCCCAGCATTTT. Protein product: CASTNLGTGNKPQHF.

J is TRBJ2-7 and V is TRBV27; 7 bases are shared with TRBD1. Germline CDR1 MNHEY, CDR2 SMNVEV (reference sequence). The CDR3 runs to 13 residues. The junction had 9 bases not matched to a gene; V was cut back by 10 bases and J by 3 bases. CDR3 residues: CATSQGQGYEQYF. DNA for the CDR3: TGTGCCACCTCACAGGGGCAGGGCTACGAGCAGTACTTC.

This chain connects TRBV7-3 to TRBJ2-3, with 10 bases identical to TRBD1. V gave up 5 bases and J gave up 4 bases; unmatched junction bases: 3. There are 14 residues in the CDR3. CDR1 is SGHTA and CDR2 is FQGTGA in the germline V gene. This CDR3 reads CASSRTGGADTQYF. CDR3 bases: TGTGCCAGCAGCCGGACAGGGGGAGCAGATACGCAGTATTTT. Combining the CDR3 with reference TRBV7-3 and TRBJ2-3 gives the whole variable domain GAGVSQTPSNKVTEKGKYVELRCDPISGHTALYWYRQSLGQGPEFLIYFQGTGAADDSGLPNDRFFAVRPEGSVSTLKIQRTERGDSAVYLCASSRTGGADTQYFGPGTRLTVL.

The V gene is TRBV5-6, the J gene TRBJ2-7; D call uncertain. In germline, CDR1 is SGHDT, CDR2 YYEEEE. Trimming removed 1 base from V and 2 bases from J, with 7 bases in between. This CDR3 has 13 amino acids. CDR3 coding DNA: TGTGCCAGCAGCTTGTATAAGACCTACGAGCAGTACTTC. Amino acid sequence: CASSLYKTYEQYF.

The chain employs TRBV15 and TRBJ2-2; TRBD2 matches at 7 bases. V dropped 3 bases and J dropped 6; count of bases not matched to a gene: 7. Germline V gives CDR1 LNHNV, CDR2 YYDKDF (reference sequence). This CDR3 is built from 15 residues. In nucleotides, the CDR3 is TGTGCCACCAGCAGTCAATGGGACTACCCCGGGGAGCTGTTTTTT. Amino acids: CATSSQWDYPGELFF.